Shown below are 13 T cell receptor beta chains from a single sample sequenced in a study of cytomegalovirus exposure and HLA in healthy donors. PCR involved 60 Vbeta and 13 Jbeta primers. Data came from immunoSEQ multiplex PCR; TCRdb stores just in-frame clones and leaves some out. The top ten clones hold under 10% of a sample with approximately 84,000 clones, over 70% of them seen once. Sequenced: PBMCs. These receptors were collected from a man aged 40-55 years in good health and CMV-seropositive.

V and J are TRBV10-1 and TRBJ2-3; 8 bases fit TRBD1. The CDR3 extends over 13 amino acids. Germline V gene sequence: CDR1 WNHNN, CDR2 SYGVQD (reference sequence). After removal of 6 bases from V and 6 bases from J, the junction contained 5 bases not matched to a gene. The CDR3 loop is CASRGTGSDTQYF. The CDR3, as DNA: TGCGCCAGCAGAGGGACAGGATCCGATACGCAGTATTTT.

The chain couples TRBV19 to TRBJ1-1; D is ambiguous. CDR3 length: 12 residues. Germline-derived CDR1 and CDR2 are LNHDA and SQIVND (reference sequence). V lost 3 bases and J 4 bases, leaving 6 bases between the germline ends. The CDR3 coding sequence is TGTGCCAGTAGTATCCGAGGCACTGAAGCTTTCTTT. Amino acids: CASSIRGTEAFF.

The V gene is TRBV6-1, the J gene TRBJ2-1, with D possibly being TRBD1 (5 bases). This CDR3 has 16 amino acids. Trimming took off 2 bases at V and 0 bases at J, with 11 bases between the two ends. Germline V gene lookup returns CDR1 MNHNS and CDR2 SASEGT. Here the CDR3 reads CASSENRQNSYNEQFF. In DNA, the CDR3 is TGTGCCAGCAGTGAAAACAGACAGAACTCCTACAATGAGCAGTTCTTC.

This clone was recorded only once. V gene TRBV28 combines with J gene TRBJ2-2; no reliable D call. CDR1 and CDR2 from the germline V gene are MDHEN and SYDVKM. With 6 bases removed from V and 2 bases from J, the gap between germline ends came to 13 bases. CDR3 length: 15 amino acids. In nucleotides, the CDR3 is TGTGCCAGCAGCTCTAGGTCTGTAAACACCGGGGAGCTGTTTTTT. Its translation is CASSSRSVNTGELFF.

CDR3 in amino acids: CASSLLAGGPEYF. The DNA of the CDR3 is TGTGCCAGCAGCTTGCTAGCGGGGGGTCCGGAGTACTTC. The gene calls are TRBV5-6 and TRBJ2-5; TRBD2 matches at 11 bases. After removal of 1 base from V and 12 bases from J, the junction contained 5 bases not matched to a gene. The length of the CDR3 is 13 residues. The germline CDR1 and CDR2 sequences are SGHDT and YYEEEE. The complete variable domain, with remaining parts taken from reference TRBV5-6 and TRBJ2-5, reads DAGVTQSPTHLIKTRGQQVTLRCSPKSGHDTVSWYQQALGQGPQFIFQYYEEEERQRGNFPDRFSGHQFPNYSSELNVNALLLGDSALYLCASSLLAGGPEYFGPGTRLLVL.

The rearrangement links TRBV5-1 to TRBJ2-7, with D possibly matching TRBD1 (6 bases). CDR3 size: 14 residues. The V end was cut by 0 bases, the J end by 1 base, with 8 bases between. Per the germline V gene, CDR1 is SGHRS and CDR2 is YFSETQ. CDR3 in amino acids: CASSLGRGSYEQYF. CDR3 nucleotide sequence: TGCGCCAGCAGCTTGGGCAGGGGATCCTACGAGCAGTACTTC.

This clone was recorded a few times. The gene calls are TRBV15 and TRBJ2-5, with 8 nucleotides matching TRBD2. After removal of 5 bases from V and 5 bases from J, the junction contained 7 bases not matched to a gene. Germline V lookup: CDR1 LNHNV, CDR2 YYDKDF (reference sequence). The CDR3 is made up of 14 amino acids. The CDR3 loop is CATSGRGGMETQYF. In nucleotides, the CDR3 is TGTGCCACCAGCGGGCGCGGGGGGATGGAGACCCAGTACTTC.

The chain recombines TRBV5-5 with TRBJ1-5; D remains unclear. With 3 bases removed from V and 5 bases from J, the gap between germline ends came to 9 bases. The CDR3 runs to 13 residues. The germline CDR1 and CDR2 sequences are SGHKS and YYEKEE (reference sequence). CDR3 region: CASSSRPDQPQHF. CDR3 DNA sequence: TGTGCCAGCAGCTCCCGCCCGGATCAGCCCCAGCATTTT.

This chain connects TRBV29-1 to TRBJ2-5; D is possibly TRBD1 (6 bases). Germline V lookup: CDR1 SQVTM, CDR2 ANQGSEA. This CDR3 has 16 amino acids. V lost 3 bases to trimming and J lost 2 bases, with 19 bases between them. As DNA, the CDR3 is TGCAGCGTTGATGATGTTTATACGGGACAACAAGAGACCCAGTACTTC. Amino acid sequence: CSVDDVYTGQQETQYF.

The rearrangement uses TRBV30 and TRBJ1-2; 7 positions match TRBD1. In germline, CDR1 is GTSNPN, CDR2 SVGIG (reference sequence). The CDR3 runs to 16 residues. Trimming took 2 bases from V and 0 from J; bases not matched to a gene: 9. The CDR3 coding sequence is TGTGCCTGGAGTACCGGGACAGTGGGAGCTAACTATGGCTACACCTTC. Encoded protein: CAWSTGTVGANYGYTF.

The chain is built from TRBV30 and TRBJ1-1; TRBD1 is a possible D gene (6 bases). CDR1 and CDR2 from the germline V gene are GTSNPN and SVGIG (reference sequence). The CDR3 is made up of 16 amino acids. V was shortened by 1 base and J by 3 bases, with 18 bases between the two germline ends. The CDR3: CAWSGAQGRRDTEAFF. DNA of the CDR3: TGTGCCTGGAGTGGAGCGCAGGGGAGAAGGGACACTGAAGCTTTCTTT.

The CDR3 bases are TGTGCCAGCAGTGTCAGGGCCTATGGCTACACCTTC. This encodes CASSVRAYGYTF. The rearrangement joins TRBV6-5 to TRBJ1-2, with a tentative D call TRBD1 (5 bases). V was clipped by 5 bases and J by 4 bases, with 8 bases between them. Per the germline V gene, CDR1 is MNHEY and CDR2 is SVGAGI. The CDR3 consists of 12 residues.

This clone occurred a few times. The CDR3, as DNA: TGTGCCAGTAGTATCGGACTAGCGGGAGTCAATGAGCAGTTCTTC. Translated: CASSIGLAGVNEQFF. J is TRBJ2-1 and V is TRBV19; 13 bases match TRBD2. Looked up from germline, CDR1 is LNHDA and CDR2 is SQIVND (reference sequence). Trimming removed 3 bases from V and 6 bases from J; junction bases left unmatched: 2. This CDR3 has 15 amino acids.